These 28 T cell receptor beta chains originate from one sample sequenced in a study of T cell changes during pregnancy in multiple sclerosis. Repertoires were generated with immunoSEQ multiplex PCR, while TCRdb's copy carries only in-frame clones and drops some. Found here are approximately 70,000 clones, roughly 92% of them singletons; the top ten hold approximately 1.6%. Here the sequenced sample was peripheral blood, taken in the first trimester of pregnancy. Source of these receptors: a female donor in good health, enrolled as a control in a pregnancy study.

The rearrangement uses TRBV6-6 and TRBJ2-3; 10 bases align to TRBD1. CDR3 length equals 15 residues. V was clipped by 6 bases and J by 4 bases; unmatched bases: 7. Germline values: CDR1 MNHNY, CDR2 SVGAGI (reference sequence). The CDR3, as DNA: TGTGCCAGCAGCCGCGGACAGGGGGGCGCAGATACGCAGTATTTT. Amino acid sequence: CASSRGQGGADTQYF.

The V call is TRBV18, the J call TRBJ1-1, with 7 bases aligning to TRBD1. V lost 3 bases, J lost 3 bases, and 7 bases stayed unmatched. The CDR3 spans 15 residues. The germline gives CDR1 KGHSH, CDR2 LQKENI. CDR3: CASSPEQGRHTEAFF. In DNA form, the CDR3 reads TGTGCCAGCTCACCCGAACAGGGGAGGCACACTGAAGCTTTCTTT.

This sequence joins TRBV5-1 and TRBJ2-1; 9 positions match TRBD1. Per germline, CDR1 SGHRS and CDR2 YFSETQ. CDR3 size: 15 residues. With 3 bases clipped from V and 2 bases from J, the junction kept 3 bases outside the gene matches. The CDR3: CASSWGQGAYNEQFF. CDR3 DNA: TGCGCCAGCAGCTGGGGACAGGGCGCCTACAATGAGCAGTTCTTC.

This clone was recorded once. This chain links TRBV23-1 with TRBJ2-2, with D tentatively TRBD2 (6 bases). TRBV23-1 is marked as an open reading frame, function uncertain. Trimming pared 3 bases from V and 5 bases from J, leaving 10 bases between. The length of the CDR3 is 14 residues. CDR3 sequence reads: CASSHYGTTGELFF. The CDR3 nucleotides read TGCGCCAGCAGTCACTACGGGACTACCGGGGAGCTGTTTTTT.

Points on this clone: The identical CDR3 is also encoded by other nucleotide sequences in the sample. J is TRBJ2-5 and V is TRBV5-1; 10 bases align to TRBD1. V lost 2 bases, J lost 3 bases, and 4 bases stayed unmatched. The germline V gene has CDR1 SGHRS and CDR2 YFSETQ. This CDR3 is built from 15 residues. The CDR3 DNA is TGCGCCAGCAGCTTAGCCGGGACAGGGGAAGAGACCCAGTACTTC. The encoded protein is CASSLAGTGEETQYF.

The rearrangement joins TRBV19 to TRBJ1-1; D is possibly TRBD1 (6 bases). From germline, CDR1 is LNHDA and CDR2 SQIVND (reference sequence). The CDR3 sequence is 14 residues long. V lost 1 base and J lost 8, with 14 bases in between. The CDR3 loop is CASSIGEGRGEAFF. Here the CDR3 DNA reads TGTGCCAGTAGTATAGGTGAGGGTAGGGGGGAAGCTTTCTTT.

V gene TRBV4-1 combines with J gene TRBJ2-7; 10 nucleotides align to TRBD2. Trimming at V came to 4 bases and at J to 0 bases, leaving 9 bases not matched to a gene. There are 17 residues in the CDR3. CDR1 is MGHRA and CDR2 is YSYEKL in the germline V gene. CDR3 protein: CASSPHLAGVFSYEQYF. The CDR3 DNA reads TGCGCCAGCAGCCCCCATCTAGCGGGAGTCTTCTCCTACGAGCAGTACTTC.

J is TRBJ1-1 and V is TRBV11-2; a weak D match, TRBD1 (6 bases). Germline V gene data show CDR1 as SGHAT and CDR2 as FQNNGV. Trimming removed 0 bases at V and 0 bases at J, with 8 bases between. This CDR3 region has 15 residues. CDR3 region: CASSLEGALNTEAFF. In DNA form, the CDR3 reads TGTGCCAGCAGCTTAGAGGGGGCCCTGAACACTGAAGCTTTCTTT.

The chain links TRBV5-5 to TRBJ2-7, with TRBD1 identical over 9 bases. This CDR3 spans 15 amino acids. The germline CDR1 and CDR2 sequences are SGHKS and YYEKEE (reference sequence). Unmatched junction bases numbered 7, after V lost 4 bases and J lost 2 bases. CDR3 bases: TGTGCCAGCAGCGCGAGGACAGGGGTGACCTACGAGCAGTACTTC. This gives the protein CASSARTGVTYEQYF.

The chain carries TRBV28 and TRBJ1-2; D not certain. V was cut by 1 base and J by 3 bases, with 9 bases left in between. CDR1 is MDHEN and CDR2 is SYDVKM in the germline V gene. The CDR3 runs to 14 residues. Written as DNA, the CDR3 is TGTGCCAGCAGTTTATCCTTACAGTACTATGGCTACACCTTC. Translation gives CASSLSLQYYGYTF.

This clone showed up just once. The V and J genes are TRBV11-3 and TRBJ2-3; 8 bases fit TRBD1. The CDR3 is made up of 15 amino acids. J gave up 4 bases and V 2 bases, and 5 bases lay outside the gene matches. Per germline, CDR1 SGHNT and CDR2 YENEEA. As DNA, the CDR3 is TGTGCCAGCAGCTTATCCAGGACAGGGTCAGATACGCAGTATTTT. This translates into CASSLSRTGSDTQYF.

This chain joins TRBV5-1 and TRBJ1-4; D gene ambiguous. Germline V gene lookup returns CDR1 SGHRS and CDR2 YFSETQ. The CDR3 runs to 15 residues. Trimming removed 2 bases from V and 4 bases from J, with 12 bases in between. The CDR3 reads CASSFSPQNNEKLFF. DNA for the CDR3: TGCGCCAGCAGCTTCTCCCCACAGAATAATGAAAAACTGTTTTTT.

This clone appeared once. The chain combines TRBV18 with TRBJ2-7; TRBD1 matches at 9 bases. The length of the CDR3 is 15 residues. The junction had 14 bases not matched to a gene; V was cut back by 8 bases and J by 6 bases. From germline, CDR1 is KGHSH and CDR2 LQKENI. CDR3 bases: TGTGCCAGCACACAGTATAGGGACAGGGTGGGCGAGCAGTACTTC. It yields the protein CASTQYRDRVGEQYF.

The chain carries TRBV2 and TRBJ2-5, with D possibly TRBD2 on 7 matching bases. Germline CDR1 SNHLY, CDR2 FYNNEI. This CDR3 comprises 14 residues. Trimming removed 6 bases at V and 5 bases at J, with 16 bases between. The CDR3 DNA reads TGTGCCAGCAGCCCGACTAGGGGGGGGGAGACCCAGTACTTC. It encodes CASSPTRGGETQYF.

This CDR3 is CASNRKVNEKLFF. CDR3 nucleotide sequence: TGTGCCAGTAACAGGAAGGTAAATGAAAAACTGTTTTTT. V is TRBV28 and J is TRBJ1-4; a weak D match, TRBD1 (5 bases). This CDR3 has 13 amino acids. V gave up 9 bases and J gave up 5 bases, with 13 bases separating them. Germline V CDR1 and CDR2: MDHEN, SYDVKM.

CDR3 loop: CASLDRVTPYNEQFF. CDR3 nucleotide sequence: TGTGCCAGCCTAGACAGGGTTACACCGTACAATGAGCAGTTCTTC. The rearrangement joins TRBV2 to TRBJ2-1, with 7 bases lining up with TRBD1. Germline V gene lookup returns CDR1 SNHLY and CDR2 FYNNEI. J gave up 4 bases and V 8 bases, and 11 bases lay outside the gene matches. This CDR3 comprises 15 residues.

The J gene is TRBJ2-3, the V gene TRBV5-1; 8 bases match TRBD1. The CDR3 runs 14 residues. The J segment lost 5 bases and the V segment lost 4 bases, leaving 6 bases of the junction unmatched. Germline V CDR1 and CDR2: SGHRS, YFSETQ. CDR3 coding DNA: TGCGCCAGCAGCCCGGGACAGGCCGAAGATACGCAGTATTTT. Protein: CASSPGQAEDTQYF.

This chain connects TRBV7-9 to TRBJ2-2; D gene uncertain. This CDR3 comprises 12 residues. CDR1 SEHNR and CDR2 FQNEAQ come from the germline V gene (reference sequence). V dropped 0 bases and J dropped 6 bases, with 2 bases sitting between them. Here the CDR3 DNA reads TGTGCCAGCAGCTTAGCCTCCGGGGAGCTGTTTTTT. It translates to CASSLASGELFF. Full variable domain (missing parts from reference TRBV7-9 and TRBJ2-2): DTGVSQNPRHKITKRGQNVTFRCDPISEHNRLYWYRQTLGQGPEFLTYFQNEAQLEKSRLLSDRFSAERPKGSFSTLEIQRTEQGDSAMYLCASSLASGELFFGEGSRLTVL.

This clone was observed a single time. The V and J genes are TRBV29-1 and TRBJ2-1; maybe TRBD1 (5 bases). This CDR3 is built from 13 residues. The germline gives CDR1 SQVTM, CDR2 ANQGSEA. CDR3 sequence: CSLRGYGYNEQFF. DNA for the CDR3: TGCAGTCTAAGGGGTTATGGCTACAATGAGCAGTTCTTC.

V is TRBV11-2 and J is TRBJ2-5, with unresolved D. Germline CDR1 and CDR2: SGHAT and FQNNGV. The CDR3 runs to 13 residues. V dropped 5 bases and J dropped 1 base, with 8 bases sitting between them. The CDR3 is CASSPRSQETQYF. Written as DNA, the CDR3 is TGTGCCAGCAGCCCCCGCAGCCAAGAGACCCAGTACTTC.

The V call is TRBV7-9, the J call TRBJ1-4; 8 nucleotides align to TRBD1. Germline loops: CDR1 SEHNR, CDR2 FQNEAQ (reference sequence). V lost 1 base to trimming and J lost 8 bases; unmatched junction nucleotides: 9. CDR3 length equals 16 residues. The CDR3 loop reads CASSLVGGQGTEKLFF. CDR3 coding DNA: TGTGCCAGCAGCTTAGTTGGCGGACAGGGTACCGAAAAACTGTTTTTT.

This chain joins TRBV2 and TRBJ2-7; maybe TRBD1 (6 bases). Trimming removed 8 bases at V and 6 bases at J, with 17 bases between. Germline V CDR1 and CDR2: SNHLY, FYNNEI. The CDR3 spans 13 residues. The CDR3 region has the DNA TGTGCCAGCCTGATCCGACCAGGGGCCGAGCAGTACTTC. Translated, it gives CASLIRPGAEQYF.

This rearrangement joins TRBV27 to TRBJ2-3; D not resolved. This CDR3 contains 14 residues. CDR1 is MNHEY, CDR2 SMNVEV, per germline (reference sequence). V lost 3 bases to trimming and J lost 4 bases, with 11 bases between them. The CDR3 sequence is CASSFQLLSDTQYF. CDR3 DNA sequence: TGTGCCAGCAGTTTTCAGTTACTATCAGATACGCAGTATTTT.

The CDR3 sequence is CASSARDSPPVNIQYF. In nucleotides, the CDR3 is TGTGCCAGCAGTGCTCGGGACAGCCCTCCGGTTAACATTCAGTACTTC. The chain links TRBV6-1 to TRBJ2-4; 7 nucleotides align to TRBD1. The J segment lost 7 bases and the V segment lost 4 bases, leaving 13 bases of the junction unmatched. CDR3 length equals 16 residues. Looked up from germline, CDR1 is MNHNS and CDR2 is SASEGT.

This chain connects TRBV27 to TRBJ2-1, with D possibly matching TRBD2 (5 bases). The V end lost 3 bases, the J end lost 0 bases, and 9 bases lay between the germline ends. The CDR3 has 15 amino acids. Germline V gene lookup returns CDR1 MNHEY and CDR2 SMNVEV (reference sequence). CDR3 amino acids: CASSLGSPSYNEQFF. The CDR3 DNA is TGTGCCAGCAGTTTGGGGAGTCCCTCCTACAATGAGCAGTTCTTC.

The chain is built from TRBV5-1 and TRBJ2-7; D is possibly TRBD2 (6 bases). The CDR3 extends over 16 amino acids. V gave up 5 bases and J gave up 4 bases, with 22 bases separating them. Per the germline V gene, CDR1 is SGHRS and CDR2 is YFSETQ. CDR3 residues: CASSEDLSSVAYEQYF. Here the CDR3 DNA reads TGCGCCAGCAGTGAAGATTTGTCTAGCGTTGCATACGAGCAGTACTTC. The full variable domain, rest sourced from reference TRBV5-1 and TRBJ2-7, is KAGVTQTPRYLIKTRGQQVTLSCSPISGHRSVSWYQQTPGQGLQFLFEYFSETQRNKGNFPGRFSGRQFSNSRSEMNVSTLELGDSALYLCASSEDLSSVAYEQYFGPGTRLTVT.

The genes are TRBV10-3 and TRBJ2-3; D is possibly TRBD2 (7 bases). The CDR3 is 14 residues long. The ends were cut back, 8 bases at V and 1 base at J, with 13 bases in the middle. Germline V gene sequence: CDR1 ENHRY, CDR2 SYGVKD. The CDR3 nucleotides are TGTGCCATCTGGGGGGAGGGGGGCACAGATACGCAGTATTTT. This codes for CAIWGEGGTDTQYF.

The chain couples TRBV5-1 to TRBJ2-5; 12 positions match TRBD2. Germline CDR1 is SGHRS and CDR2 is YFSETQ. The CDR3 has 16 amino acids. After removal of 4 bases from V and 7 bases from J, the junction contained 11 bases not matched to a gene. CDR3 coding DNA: TGCGCCAGCAGCCCTAGACTAGCGGGAGAGGCGGGGACCCAGTACTTC. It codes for CASSPRLAGEAGTQYF.